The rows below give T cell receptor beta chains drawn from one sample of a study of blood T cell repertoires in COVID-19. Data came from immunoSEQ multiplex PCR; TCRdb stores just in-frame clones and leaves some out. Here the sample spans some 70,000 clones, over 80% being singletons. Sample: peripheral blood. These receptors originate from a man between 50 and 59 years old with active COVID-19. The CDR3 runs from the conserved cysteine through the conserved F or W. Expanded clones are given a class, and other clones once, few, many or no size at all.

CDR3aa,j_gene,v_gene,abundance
CASSREANYGYTF,TRBJ1-2,TRBV5-1,NA
CASSLRRGGEQYF,TRBJ2-7,TRBV7-2,NA
CASSQAHGTSGLSTDTQYF,TRBJ2-3,TRBV3-1/TRBV3-2,NA
CASSLAARERGYTF,TRBJ1-2,TRBV5-4,NA
CASSWGDEQFF,TRBJ2-1,TRBV5-1,NA
CASSSRDRQYF,TRBJ2-7,TRBV2,NA
CASTFSGGGNTIYF,TRBJ1-3,TRBV6-5,NA
CASSWGQYEKLFF,TRBJ1-4,TRBV12-3/TRBV12-4,NA
CASSFTLQRTSGGPDEQFF,TRBJ2-1,TRBV19,NA
CASSVGGNQETQYF,TRBJ2-5,TRBV5-1,NA
CASRKVAGTGLGGYTF,TRBJ1-2,TRBV5-8,NA
CASSGTTGWGEKLFF,TRBJ1-4,TRBV9,NA
CAWRRLAGGTGELFF,TRBJ2-2,TRBV30,NA
CASSQDGEANTEAFF,TRBJ1-1,TRBV4-2,NA
CASSPYTGDNYGYTF,TRBJ1-2,TRBV3-1/TRBV3-2,NA
CATRAGHSGANVLTF,TRBJ2-6,TRBV15,NA
CASTSGQGNSPLHF,TRBJ1-6,TRBV19,NA
CASSPFGLLNEQFF,TRBJ2-1,TRBV18,NA
CASTPSRTSGTDTQYF,TRBJ2-3,TRBV2,NA
CASSDYHRDRGGYEQYF,TRBJ2-7,TRBV6-4,NA
CASSLMTVGRGSTGELFF,TRBJ2-2,TRBV11-2,NA
CASSENWGPTDTQYF,TRBJ2-3,TRBV2,NA
CASSQVQGAGGDPDTQYF,TRBJ2-3,TRBV3-1/TRBV3-2,NA
CASGIGGGSYNEQFF,TRBJ2-1,TRBV27,NA
CASSPLVGSSYNEQFF,TRBJ2-1,TRBV5-1,NA
CASSVTTGVGEQFF,TRBJ2-1,TRBV9,NA
CAWNGVGGPTQPQHF,TRBJ1-5,TRBV30,NA
CASSMEGQGSTDTQYF,TRBJ2-3,TRBV6-4,NA
CASSPRTGRNYGYTF,TRBJ1-2,TRBV7-2,NA
CASSIGTGSNQPQHF,TRBJ1-5,TRBV7-9,NA
CASSLGQGAQPQHF,TRBJ1-5,TRBV5-8,NA
CASSLQGPDTQYF,TRBJ2-3,TRBV11-2,NA
CASSQDGTGGRTEAFF,TRBJ1-1,TRBV4-3,NA
CASRRQGIVDGYTF,TRBJ1-2,TRBV6-5,NA
CASNSGQGREQYF,TRBJ2-7,TRBV6-6,NA
CASSLREANYGYTF,TRBJ1-2,TRBV7-9,NA
CASSLGLAGVFPATDTQYF,TRBJ2-3,TRBV7-2,NA
CASSATSGRAGEQFF,TRBJ2-1,TRBV5-5,NA
CATSDPGTAQETQYF,TRBJ2-5,TRBV24-1,NA
CASSWGEGAEEYF,TRBJ2-7,TRBV6-5,NA
CASSPRGGYGYTF,TRBJ1-2,TRBV9,NA
CARGQGAYNEQFF,TRBJ2-1,TRBV30,NA
CASSYTTSGGSIYNEQFF,TRBJ2-1,TRBV6-2/TRBV6-3,NA
CASSLAAGGGQETQYF,TRBJ2-5,TRBV11-1,once
CAWGRAYEQYF,TRBJ2-7,TRBV30,NA
CASSPDRGTSYEQYF,TRBJ2-7,TRBV6-5,once
CASSSVGGRTEAFF,TRBJ1-1,TRBV7-2,NA
CSASPGWAQPQHF,TRBJ1-5,TRBV20-1,once
CASSFRTGRADTQYF,TRBJ2-3,TRBV7-9,NA
CASSPLSGGELFF,TRBJ2-2,TRBV12-3/TRBV12-4,medium-sized
CASSSLRTLKNQPQHF,TRBJ1-5,TRBV28,NA
CASSQGSQANYGYTF,TRBJ1-2,TRBV3-1/TRBV3-2,NA
CASRRRGDTEAFF,TRBJ1-1,TRBV6-5,NA
CASSQSGGFLNYGYTF,TRBJ1-2,TRBV11-2,NA
CASRTSGDTDTQYF,TRBJ2-3,TRBV5-1,NA
CASSDRAGDQPQHF,TRBJ1-5,TRBV2,NA